What follows are 21 T cell receptor beta chains derived from one specimen sequenced in a study of breast tumors, draining lymph nodes, adjacent tissues (dated by TCRdb to 2016 to 2018). The library came from multiplex PCR. Sequencing relied on an Illumina HiSeq 2000. TCRdb reprocessed the public reads (quality trimming at Q25 with fastp, clone calling with MiXCR) and kept in-frame beta chains. Every entry covers one CDR3 protein and lists the most common genes and DNA from its rows. The sample has roughly 130,000 distinct CDR3 sequences on record, 15% to 20% of them singletons. The ten largest account for over 3% of the sample. The axillary draining lymph nodes of breast cancer patients were the source of the lymph node samples. The specimen was axillary lymph node tissue. The receptors come from a female donor with breast cancer. Some clones in this sample may be carry-over from other donors' samples.

This clonotype has ten or more counts. This chain uses TRBV29-1 with TRBJ2-1; 11 nucleotides match TRBD1. The CDR3 extends over 13 amino acids. The germline CDR1 and CDR2 sequences are SQVTM and ANQGSEA. V shed 6 bases, J shed 8 bases, and the junction held 6 bases outside the gene matches. The DNA of the CDR3 is TGCAGCGTGCAGGGACAGGGGGGGGATGAGCAGTTCTTC. Protein sequence: CSVQGQGGDEQFF.

As regards this clonotype: One base away lies a much larger clone, so this may be a sequencing read error. The chain couples TRBV7-9 to TRBJ2-1, with 12 bases aligning to TRBD2. Germline V gives CDR1 SEHNR, CDR2 FQNEAQ (reference sequence). With 5 bases clipped from V and 6 bases from J, the junction kept 5 bases outside the gene matches. The length of the CDR3 is 15 residues. CDR3 nucleotide sequence: TGTGCCAGCAGCGTGGGGACTAGCGGGCGCAATGAGCAGTTCTTC. Its protein is CASSVGTSGRNEQFF.

This clonotype has ten or more counts. The J gene is TRBJ2-3, the V gene TRBV7-2; 11 bases are a match to TRBD2. The CDR3 is 17 amino acids. The germline V gene has CDR1 SGHTA and CDR2 FQGNSA. V lost 2 bases and J lost 2; bases outside the gene matches: 6. The CDR3 protein is CASSLPLAGVFTDTQYF. The CDR3 DNA sequence: TGTGCCAGCAGCTTACCACTAGCGGGAGTGTTCACAGATACGCAGTATTTT.

Remarks on this clonotype: A much larger clonotype is one base distant, so this may be a read error. The chain is built from TRBV18 and TRBJ1-6; weak D call: TRBD1 (6 bases). CDR3 length: 14 amino acids. Germline lookup yields CDR1 KGHSH and CDR2 LQKENI. The CDR3 loop is CASSPRQVNSPLRF. The CDR3, as DNA: TGTGCCAGCTCACCAAGACAGGTGAATTCACCCCTCCGCTTT.

This clonotype came up many times. The J gene is TRBJ2-3, the V gene TRBV4-1; 8 bases fit TRBD2. This CDR3 is built from 16 residues. Germline CDR1 reads MGHRA; CDR2 reads YSYEKL. The V gene end was trimmed by 1 base and the J gene end by 2 bases; junction bases not matched to a gene: 5. CDR3 nucleotide sequence: TGCGCCAGCAGCCAAGCGGGGGGGGGCTTCACAGATACGCAGTATTTT. This translates into CASSQAGGGFTDTQYF.

This clonotype was seen many times. The chain uses TRBV6-2 or TRBV6-3 and TRBJ2-1; D is possibly TRBD1 (5 bases). The CDR3 runs 13 residues. V was cut by 10 bases and J by 2 bases, with 12 bases left in between. Per the germline V gene, CDR1 is MNHEY and CDR2 is SVGEGT. The CDR3 reads CAISDSPYNEQFF. The DNA for the CDR3 is TGTGCCATCTCCGACAGTCCCTACAATGAGCAGTTCTTC.

This clonotype was picked up one time. V is TRBV11-2 and J is TRBJ1-1; no clear D. This CDR3 contains 13 residues. Germline CDR1 is SGHAT and CDR2 is FQNNGV. Trimming removed 5 bases at V and 4 bases at J, with 11 bases between. As DNA, the CDR3 is TGTGCCAGCAGCCCAAAAGTAGGCACTGAAGCTTTCTTT. Protein sequence: CASSPKVGTEAFF.

In this sample, this clonotype turned up many times. The V call is TRBV7-9, the J call TRBJ2-7; 8 bases align to TRBD2. Trimming removed 5 bases from V and 5 bases from J; junction bases left unmatched: 11. Germline-derived CDR1 and CDR2 are SEHNR and FQNEAQ (reference sequence). The CDR3 totals 15 residues. The chain's CDR3 is CASSPRRGDLDEQYF. DNA of the CDR3: TGTGCCAGCAGCCCCCGGCGGGGGGATCTAGACGAGCAGTACTTC. The variable domain in full, completed from reference TRBV7-9 and TRBJ2-7, reads DTGVSQNPRHKITKRGQNVTFRCDPISEHNRLYWYRQTLGQGPEFLTYFQNEAQLEKSRLLSDRFSAERPKGSFSTLEIQRTEQGDSAMYLCASSPRRGDLDEQYFGPGTRLTVT.

This chain connects TRBV28 to TRBJ2-3; D tentatively fits TRBD1 or TRBD2 (7 bases each). Germline CDR1 reads MDHEN; CDR2 reads SYDVKM. This CDR3 has 15 amino acids. Trimming shortened V by 3 bases and J by 5 bases, and 15 bases separated the two germline ends. CDR3 protein: CASSFPGRTGDTQYF. As DNA, the CDR3 is TGTGCCAGCAGTTTCCCCGGGAGGACAGGAGATACGCAGTATTTT.

This clonotype was seen repeatedly, ten times or more. The V and J genes are TRBV7-2 and TRBJ2-1, with D possibly matching TRBD1 (6 bases). V lost 6 bases, J lost 10 bases, and 19 bases lay in between. The CDR3 is 14 amino acids. Germline assignment: CDR1 SGHTA and CDR2 FQGNSA. The CDR3 bases are TGTGCCAGCAGGGGGTTGGGGGCTTTGGGGGAGCAGTTCTTC. This codes for CASRGLGALGEQFF.

This clonotype has at least ten counts. The chain uses TRBV6-1 and TRBJ2-7; tentative D call: TRBD1 (5 bases). Trimming removed 6 bases from V and 3 bases from J, with 6 bases in between. Germline V gene lookup returns CDR1 MNHNS and CDR2 SASEGT. This CDR3 comprises 11 residues. DNA for the CDR3: TGTGCCAGCAGGGACAACTACGAGCAGTACTTC. This gives the protein CASRDNYEQYF.

As to this clonotype: No conserved phenylalanine or tryptophan ends this CDR3, so it is likely a read error. The V and J genes are TRBV28 and TRBJ2-1; 10 nucleotides match TRBD1. Germline CDR1 MDHEN, CDR2 SYDVKM. The CDR3 covers 14 residues. V lost 5 bases and J lost 13; bases outside the gene matches: 11. CDR3 in amino acids: CASSELPGQGIQFS. Written as DNA, the CDR3 is TGTGCCAGCAGTGAGCTACCGGGACAGGGGATTCAGTTCTCC.

This clonotype showed up many times. V and J are TRBV7-6 and TRBJ1-6; D gene ambiguous. Trimming stripped 0 bases from V and 10 bases from J, with 13 bases between. Germline assignment: CDR1 SGHVS and CDR2 FNYEAQ. CDR3 length equals 15 residues. The CDR3 DNA reads as TGTGCCAGCAGCTTAGCGCGGTCAGCGGGGTCACCCCTCCACTTT. Protein: CASSLARSAGSPLHF.

This clonotype was observed many times. The chain joins TRBV5-1 to TRBJ2-3; TRBD2 matches at 7 bases. Germline values: CDR1 SGHRS, CDR2 YFSETQ. This CDR3 contains 15 residues. V trimming: 2 bases; J trimming: 1 base; junction bases outside the gene matches: 4. Here the CDR3 DNA reads TGCGCCAGCAGCTTCGGTAGCGGGCGCACAGATACGCAGTATTTT. Translating gives CASSFGSGRTDTQYF.

This clonotype was recorded many times. The chain links TRBV5-1 to TRBJ1-2; D might be TRBD1 (5 bases). This CDR3 comprises 14 residues. V dropped 4 bases and J dropped 0 bases, with 10 bases sitting between them. Germline V gene lookup returns CDR1 SGHRS and CDR2 YFSETQ. The DNA of the CDR3 is TGCGCCAGCAGCCAAGGGGATCCTAACTATGGCTACACCTTC. This encodes CASSQGDPNYGYTF.

This clonotype was counted ten times or more. The chain combines TRBV2 with TRBJ2-2; D ambiguous. This CDR3 has 14 residues. CDR1 is SNHLY and CDR2 is FYNNEI in the germline V gene. Trimming left V 2 bases short and J 5 bases short, with 9 bases between. The CDR3 protein is CASSEREGTGELFF. In nucleotides, the CDR3 is TGTGCCAGCAGTGAAAGGGAAGGAACCGGGGAGCTGTTTTTT.

This clonotype was seen repeatedly, ten times or more. The CDR3 region is CSARVFNPGTADTQYF. The CDR3 DNA reads TGCAGTGCTAGAGTATTTAATCCGGGGACCGCAGATACGCAGTATTTT. The genes are TRBV20-1 and TRBJ2-3; D may correspond to TRBD1 or TRBD2 (5 bases each). CDR3 length: 16 amino acids. Germline CDR1 and CDR2: DFQATT and SNEGSKA (reference sequence). Trimming pared 1 base from V and 4 bases from J, leaving 18 bases between.

This clonotype was seen at least ten times. The V gene is TRBV5-6, the J gene TRBJ1-4, with D uncertain. The CDR3 is 12 residues long. Germline V gene data show CDR1 as SGHDT and CDR2 as YYEEEE. The germline V and J ends were trimmed by 4 bases and 7 bases, with 8 bases remaining between them. This CDR3 is CASSQMGEKLFF. CDR3 bases: TGTGCCAGCAGCCAAATGGGTGAAAAACTGTTTTTT.

As to this clonotype: This may come from a read error, since a much larger clone is one base off. The V call is TRBV7-2, the J call TRBJ2-3; D ambiguous. Germline CDR1 SGHTA, CDR2 FQGNSA. V lost 3 bases and J 4 bases, leaving 11 bases between the germline ends. CDR3 length: 14 residues. CDR3 sequence: CASSLMLVADTQYF. Written as DNA, the CDR3 is TGTGCCAGCAGCTTGATGCTGGTGGCAGATACGCAGTATTTT.

V and J are TRBV3-1 and TRBJ2-3; no clear D gene. The germline V and J ends were trimmed by 1 base and 3 bases, with 14 bases remaining between them. Germline values: CDR1 LGHDT, CDR2 YNNKEL (reference sequence). The CDR3 is 16 amino acids. This CDR3 is CASSQGQMRGTDTQYF. The CDR3 nucleotides read TGTGCCAGCAGCCAAGGTCAGATGAGAGGAACAGATACGCAGTATTTT.

This clonotype was observed at least ten times. J is TRBJ2-2 and V is TRBV24-1; 8 positions match TRBD1. CDR1 is KGHDR, CDR2 SFDVKD, per germline. The V and J ends lost 1 base and 6 bases, in that order; junction bases with no gene match: 15. CDR3 size: 19 residues. The CDR3 is CATSDFGTSQGERPGELFF. CDR3 nucleotides: TGTGCCACCAGTGATTTTGGGACTTCACAGGGGGAGCGGCCCGGGGAGCTGTTTTTT.